This T cell receptor (beta chain) was profiled in a study of T cell clones after liver transplantation (dated by TCRdb to the late 2010s). Background on the whole study: ITN030ST, the source of the samples, was a randomized trial that attempted immunosuppression withdrawal within 2 years of liver transplantation. Blood samples were taken pre-transplant, pre-randomization before withdrawal, and post-randomization after full withdrawal or failed withdrawal. Of the eight recipients, three were HCV-positive, while the remaining recipients had been transplanted for non-autoimmune, non-viral indications. The study cohort included 8 liver transplant recipients, of whom 3 were classified as tolerant and 5 as non-tolerant. To count as tolerant, a recipient had to stay completely off immunosuppression for at least one year without liver enzymes climbing beyond twice the upper limit of normal. Donor-reactive T cell clones were identified using TCRbeta sequencing after a pre-transplant mixed lymphocyte reaction and were then followed in post-transplant blood. As an antigen-independent comparator for the donor-reactive sequences, third party-reactive TCRbeta sequences from pre-transplant MLRs were identified as well. No induction therapy was given to the subjects, and standard immunosuppression was administered until randomization at 12-24 months post-transplant.

The germline V gene (reference sequence) yields MNHNY for CDR1 and SVGAGI for CDR2. From V the trimming removes 2 bases and from J it removes 6 bases, while the gene matches leave 5 bases of the junction unaccounted for. The CDR3 spans 15 residues, from the cysteine through the phenylalanine. Only CDR3 DNA remains: 45 bases, in frame from the first base. Using immunoSEQ, frozen genomic DNA was subjected to high-throughput TCRbeta CDR3 sequencing, a process that included PCR amplification, mapping, bias correction and internal controls. In the paper's pipeline: Productive rearrangements were kept, and unique TCRbeta sequences were defined by CDR3 nucleotide sequence plus V and J gene. A sequence counted as donor-reactive only if the sequence showed at least 5-fold expansion in CFSE-low cells compared with unstimulated pre-transplant cells and had a frequency of at least 0.01%. Per-subject minimum frequency thresholds, based on the lowest-template unstimulated sample, ensured at least 90% detection power. Jensen-Shannon divergence between the top 1000 TCRbeta sequences post- versus pre-transplant served as the measure of repertoire turnover. Changes in detection of donor-reactive sequences were assessed with two-sided Fisher's exact tests. TCRdb provides this immuneACCESS table in a form limited to in-frame rearrangements. Some clones are lacking; in checked studies, under half of them reflect an unresolved V gene, and why the rest are absent is not known. D and trimming were read from the DNA, whereas the V and J calls and clone size are those reported in that table. In all, the sample holds about 45,000 clones, and 86% of those were seen once. The ten largest clones represent 2% to 2.5% of the sample.

Comment on this clone: Its antigen target is currently unknown. Base qualities are not recorded, but no much larger clone differs from it by a single base.

The full study reports these points: Once repertoire turnover was taken into account, donor-reactive detection showed a significant reduction for CD4 in 7 of 8 subjects and for CD8 in 8 of 8. The conclusions were considered preliminary, being limited by small, heterogeneous patient numbers and non-standardized post-transplant time points. In two subjects, low numbers of available donor cells limited the measurable donor-reactive repertoire. Circulating donor-reactive CD4 TCRbeta sequences fell significantly post-transplant in most of the 8 subjects, irrespective of tolerance or HCV status. Donor-reactive sequences decreased more than third party-reactive sequences, which suggests partial antigen-specific deletion that was not related to withdrawal success. Without allograft tissue specimens, donor-reactive T cells may have migrated into the graft rather than being deleted.

Unstimulated PBMCs, after thawing, were stained for CD3, CD4 and CD8 and then FACS-sorted into CD3+CD4+ and CD3+CD8+ populations. All 8 studied subjects were randomized to withdrawal of immunosuppression. The Qiagen DNeasy Blood and Tissue Kit was used to isolate genomic DNA. The chain is made from TRBV6-6 and TRBJ2-1, and TRBD1 matches 9 of the central bases. This clonotype originated in a human patient who received a liver transplant. A transplant means some T cells may be of graft donor rather than patient origin. The specimen was CD4+ T cells from blood, collected 24 months after liver transplant. The nucleotides read TGTGCCAGCAGTTACAGGACAGGGGATCTCAATGAGCAGTTCTTC. Translated, this gives CASSYRTGDLNEQFF.